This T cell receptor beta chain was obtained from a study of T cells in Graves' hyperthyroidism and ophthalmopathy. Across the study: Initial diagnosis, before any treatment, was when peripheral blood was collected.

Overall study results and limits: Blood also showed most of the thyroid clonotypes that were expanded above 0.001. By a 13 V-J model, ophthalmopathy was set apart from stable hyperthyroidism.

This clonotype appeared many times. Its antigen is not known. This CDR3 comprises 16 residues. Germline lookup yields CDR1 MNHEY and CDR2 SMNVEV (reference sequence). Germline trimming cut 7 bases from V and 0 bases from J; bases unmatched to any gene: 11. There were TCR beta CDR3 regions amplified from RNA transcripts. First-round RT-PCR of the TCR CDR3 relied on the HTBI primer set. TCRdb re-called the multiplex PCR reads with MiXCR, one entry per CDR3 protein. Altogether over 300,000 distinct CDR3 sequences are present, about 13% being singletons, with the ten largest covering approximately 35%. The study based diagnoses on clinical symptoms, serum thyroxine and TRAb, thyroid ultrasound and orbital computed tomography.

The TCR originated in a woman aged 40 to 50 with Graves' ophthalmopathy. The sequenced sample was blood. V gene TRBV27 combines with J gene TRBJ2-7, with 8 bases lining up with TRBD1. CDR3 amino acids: CASNSGGREPSYEQYF. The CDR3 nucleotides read TGTGCCAGCAACTCAGGGGGCAGGGAGCCCTCCTACGAGCAGTACTTC.